Ten or more counts support the clone carrying this T cell receptor beta chain. The sample belongs to a study of human T cells and chemical hapten exposure. One entry per CDR3 protein results from TCRdb running MiXCR on the RACE reads. Of around 92,000 distinct CDR3 sequences listed, 11% are singletons. The time point denotes: pre-sensitization, week 0. This sample's treatment: therapeutic diphenylcyclopropenone sensitization with weekly scalp DPC. The CDR3 totals 18 residues. This receptor was identified in an older woman with alopecia areata. Some clones in this sample may be carry-over from other donors' samples. The chain is built from TRBV12-2 and TRBJ1-5. TRBV12-2 is designated a pseudogene. Sample: whole blood, taken in connection with sensitization to the hapten diphenylcyclopropenone (DPC). The CDR3 DNA reads as TGTGCAAGTCGCGACCCCATTCCCAATCTTGGTTGCAATCAGCCCCAGCATTTT. Amino acid sequence: CASRDPIPNLGCNQPQHF.